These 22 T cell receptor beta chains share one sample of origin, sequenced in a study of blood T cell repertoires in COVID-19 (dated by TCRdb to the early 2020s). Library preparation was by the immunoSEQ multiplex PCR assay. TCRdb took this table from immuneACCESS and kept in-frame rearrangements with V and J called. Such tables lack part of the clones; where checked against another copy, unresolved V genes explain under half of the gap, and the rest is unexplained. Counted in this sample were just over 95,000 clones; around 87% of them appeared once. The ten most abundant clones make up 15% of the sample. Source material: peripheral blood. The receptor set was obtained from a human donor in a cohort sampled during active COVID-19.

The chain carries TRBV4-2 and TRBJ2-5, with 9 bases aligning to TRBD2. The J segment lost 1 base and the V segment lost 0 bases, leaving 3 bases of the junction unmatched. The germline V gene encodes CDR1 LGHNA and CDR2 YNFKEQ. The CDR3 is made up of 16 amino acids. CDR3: CASSQESGGLQETQYF. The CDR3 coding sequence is TGTGCCAGCAGCCAAGAAAGCGGGGGGCTCCAAGAGACCCAGTACTTC.

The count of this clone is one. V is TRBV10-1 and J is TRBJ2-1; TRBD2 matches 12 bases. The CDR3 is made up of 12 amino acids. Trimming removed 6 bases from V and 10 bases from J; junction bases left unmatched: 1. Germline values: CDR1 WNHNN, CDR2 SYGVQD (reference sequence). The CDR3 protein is CASRGLAGEQFF. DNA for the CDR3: TGCGCCAGCAGAGGACTAGCGGGAGAGCAGTTCTTC.

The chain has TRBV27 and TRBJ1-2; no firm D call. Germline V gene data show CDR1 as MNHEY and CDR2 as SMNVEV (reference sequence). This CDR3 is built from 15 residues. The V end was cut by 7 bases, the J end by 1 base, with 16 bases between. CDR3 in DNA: TGTGCCAGCACCTTTAACGCTGCGGATAACTATGGCTACACCTTC. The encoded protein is CASTFNAADNYGYTF.

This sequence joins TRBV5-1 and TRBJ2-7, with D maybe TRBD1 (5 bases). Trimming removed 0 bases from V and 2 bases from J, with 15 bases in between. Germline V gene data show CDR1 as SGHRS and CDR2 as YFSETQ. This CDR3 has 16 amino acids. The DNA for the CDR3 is TGCGCCAGCAGCTTGGATATGGTAGGGGTGGCCTACGAGCAGTACTTC. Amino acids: CASSLDMVGVAYEQYF.

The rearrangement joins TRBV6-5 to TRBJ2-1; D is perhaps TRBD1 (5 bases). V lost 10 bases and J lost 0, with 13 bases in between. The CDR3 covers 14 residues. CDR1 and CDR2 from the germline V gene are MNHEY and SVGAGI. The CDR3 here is CAIPDSNSYNEQFF. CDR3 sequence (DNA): TGTGCCATCCCCGACAGTAACTCCTACAATGAGCAGTTCTTC.

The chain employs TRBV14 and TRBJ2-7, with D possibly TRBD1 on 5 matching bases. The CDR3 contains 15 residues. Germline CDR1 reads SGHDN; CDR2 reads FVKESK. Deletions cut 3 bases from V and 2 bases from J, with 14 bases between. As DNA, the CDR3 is TGTGCCAGCAGCCAGGGGCCCAGCGCGACCTACGAGCAGTACTTC. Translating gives CASSQGPSATYEQYF.

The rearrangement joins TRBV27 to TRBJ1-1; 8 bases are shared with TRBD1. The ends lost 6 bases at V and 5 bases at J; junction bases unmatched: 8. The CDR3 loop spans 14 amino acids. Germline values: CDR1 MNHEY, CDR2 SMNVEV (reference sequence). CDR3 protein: CASSRDRGRTEAFF. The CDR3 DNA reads TGTGCCAGCAGCCGCGACAGGGGCCGGACTGAAGCTTTCTTT.

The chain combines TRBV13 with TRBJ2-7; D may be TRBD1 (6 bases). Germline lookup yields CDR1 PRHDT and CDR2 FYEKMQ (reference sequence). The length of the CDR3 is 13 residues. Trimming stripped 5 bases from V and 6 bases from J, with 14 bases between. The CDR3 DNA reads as TGTGCCAGCAGCCCACGGACAGCGCTCGAGCAGTACTTC. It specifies CASSPRTALEQYF.

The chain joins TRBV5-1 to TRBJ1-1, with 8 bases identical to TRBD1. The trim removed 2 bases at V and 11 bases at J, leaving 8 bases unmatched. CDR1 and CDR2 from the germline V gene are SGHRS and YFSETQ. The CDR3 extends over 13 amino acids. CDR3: CASSFGQGEAAFF. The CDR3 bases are TGCGCCAGCAGCTTCGGACAGGGTGAGGCGGCTTTCTTT.

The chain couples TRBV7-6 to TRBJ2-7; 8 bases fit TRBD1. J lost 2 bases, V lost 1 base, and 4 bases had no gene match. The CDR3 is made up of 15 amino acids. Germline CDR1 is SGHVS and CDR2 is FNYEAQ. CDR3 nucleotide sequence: TGTGCCAGCAGCTTAGAAGGGACAGGTACCTACGAGCAGTACTTC. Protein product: CASSLEGTGTYEQYF.

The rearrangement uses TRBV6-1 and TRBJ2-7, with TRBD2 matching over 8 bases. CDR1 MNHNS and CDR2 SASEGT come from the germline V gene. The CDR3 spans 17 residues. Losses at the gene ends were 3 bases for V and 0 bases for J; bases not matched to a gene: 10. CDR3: CASSELRSGTRSYEQYF. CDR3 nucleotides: TGTGCCAGCAGTGAGCTTCGTAGCGGGACCCGCTCCTACGAGCAGTACTTC.

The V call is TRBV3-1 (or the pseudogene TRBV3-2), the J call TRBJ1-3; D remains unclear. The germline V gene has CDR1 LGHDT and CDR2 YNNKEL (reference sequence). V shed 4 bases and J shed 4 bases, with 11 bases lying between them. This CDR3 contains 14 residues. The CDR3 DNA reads TGTGCCAGCAGCCGACGAGGGCCCGGAAACACCATATATTTT. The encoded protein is CASSRRGPGNTIYF.

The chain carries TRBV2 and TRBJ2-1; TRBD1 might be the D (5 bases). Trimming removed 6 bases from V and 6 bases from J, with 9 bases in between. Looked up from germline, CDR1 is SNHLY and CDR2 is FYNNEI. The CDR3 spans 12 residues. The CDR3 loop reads CASRKQGNEQFF. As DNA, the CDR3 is TGTGCCAGCAGAAAGCAGGGCAATGAGCAGTTCTTC.

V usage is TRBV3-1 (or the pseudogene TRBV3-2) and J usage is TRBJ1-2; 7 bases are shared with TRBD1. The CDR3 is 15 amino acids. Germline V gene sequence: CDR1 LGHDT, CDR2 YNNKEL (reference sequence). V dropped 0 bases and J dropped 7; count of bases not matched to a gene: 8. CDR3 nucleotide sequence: TGTGCCAGCAGCCAAGATCCAAGGGGGCCCAGTGGCTACACCTTC. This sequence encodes CASSQDPRGPSGYTF.

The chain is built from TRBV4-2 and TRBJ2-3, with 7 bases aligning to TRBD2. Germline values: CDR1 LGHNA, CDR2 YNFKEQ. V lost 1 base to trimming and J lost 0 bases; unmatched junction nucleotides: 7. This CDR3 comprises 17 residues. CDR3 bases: TGTGCCAGCAGCCAAGGGACCGGGACTACAAGCACAGATACGCAGTATTTT. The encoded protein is CASSQGTGTTSTDTQYF.

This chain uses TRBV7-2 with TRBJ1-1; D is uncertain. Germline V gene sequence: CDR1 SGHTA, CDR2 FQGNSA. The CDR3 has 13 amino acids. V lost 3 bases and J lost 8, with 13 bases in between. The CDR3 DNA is TGTGCCAGCAGCTTCCCGGAGATATTAGAAGCTTTCTTT. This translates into CASSFPEILEAFF.

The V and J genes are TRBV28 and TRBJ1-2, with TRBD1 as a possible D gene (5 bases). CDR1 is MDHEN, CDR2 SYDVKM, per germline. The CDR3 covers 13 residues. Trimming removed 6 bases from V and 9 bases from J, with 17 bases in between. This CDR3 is CASRASGTFSYTF. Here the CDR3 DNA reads TGTGCCAGCAGAGCCAGTGGGACTTTTAGCTACACCTTC.

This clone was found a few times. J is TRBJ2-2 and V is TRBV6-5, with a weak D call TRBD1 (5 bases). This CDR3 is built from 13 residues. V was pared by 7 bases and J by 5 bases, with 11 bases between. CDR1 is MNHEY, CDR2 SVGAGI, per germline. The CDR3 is CASTWTITGELFF. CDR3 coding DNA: TGTGCCAGCACCTGGACAATAACCGGGGAGCTGTTTTTT.

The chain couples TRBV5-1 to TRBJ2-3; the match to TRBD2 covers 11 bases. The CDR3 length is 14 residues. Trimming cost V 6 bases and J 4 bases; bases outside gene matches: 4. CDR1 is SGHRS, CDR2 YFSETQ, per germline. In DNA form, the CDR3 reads TGCGCCAGCACTCAGGGACTAGCGGCAGATACGCAGTATTTT. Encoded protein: CASTQGLAADTQYF.

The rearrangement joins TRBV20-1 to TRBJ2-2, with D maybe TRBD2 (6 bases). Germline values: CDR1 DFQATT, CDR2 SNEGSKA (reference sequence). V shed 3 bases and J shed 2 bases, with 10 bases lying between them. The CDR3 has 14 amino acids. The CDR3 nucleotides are TGCAGTGCTAGTTGGCGGGGAAACACCGGGGAGCTGTTTTTT. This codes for CSASWRGNTGELFF.

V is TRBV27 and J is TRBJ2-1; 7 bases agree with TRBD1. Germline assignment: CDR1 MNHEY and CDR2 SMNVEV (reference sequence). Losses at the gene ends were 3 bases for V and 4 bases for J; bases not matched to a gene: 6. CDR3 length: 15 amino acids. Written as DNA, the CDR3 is TGTGCCAGCAGTTTGTCACAGGGGAGATACAATGAGCAGTTCTTC. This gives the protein CASSLSQGRYNEQFF.

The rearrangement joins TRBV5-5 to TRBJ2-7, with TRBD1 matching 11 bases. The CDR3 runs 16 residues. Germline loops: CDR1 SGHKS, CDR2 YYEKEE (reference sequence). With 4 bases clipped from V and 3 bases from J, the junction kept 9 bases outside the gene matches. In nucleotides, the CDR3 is TGTGCCAGCAGCCCACTTGGACAGGGGGCCTACTACGAGCAGTACTTC. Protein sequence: CASSPLGQGAYYEQYF.